The 27 T cell receptor beta chains presented below share a single source sample, sequenced in a study of cytomegalovirus exposure and HLA in healthy donors. The study ran its PCR with 60 Vbeta and 13 Jbeta primers. TCRdb's copy holds only in-frame clones and misses some; the assay was immunoSEQ multiplex PCR. The table has some 200,000 clones, about 80% seen once. The sequenced sample consisted of PBMCs. These receptor sequences come from a woman in her 30s in good health and CMV-seronegative.

The rearrangement joins TRBV25-1 to TRBJ1-3; D not resolved. The V gene's germline CDR1 is MGHDK and CDR2 SYGVNS. This CDR3 is 14 amino acids long. V shed 5 bases and J shed 4 bases, with 12 bases lying between them. The CDR3 DNA is TGTGCCAGCAGTCCGACTTACTCGGGAAACACCATATATTTT. Residues: CASSPTYSGNTIYF.

This clone was observed a single time. The chain links TRBV6-1 to TRBJ2-7, with TRBD1 matching 10 bases. CDR1 is MNHNS and CDR2 is SASEGT in the germline V gene. This CDR3 is 16 amino acids long. Losses at the gene ends were 2 bases for V and 4 bases for J; bases not matched to a gene: 8. The DNA of the CDR3 is TGTGCCAGCAGTGAAAAGTTCGGACAGGGGGTTTACGAGCAGTACTTC. Translation gives CASSEKFGQGVYEQYF.

The V and J genes are TRBV4-1 and TRBJ1-1, with D perhaps TRBD1 (5 bases). Trimming stripped 1 base from V and 3 bases from J, with 12 bases between. Germline CDR1 is MGHRA and CDR2 is YSYEKL. The CDR3 sequence is 15 residues long. The chain's CDR3 is CASSQGGLGDTEAFF. The CDR3 DNA is TGCGCCAGCAGCCAAGGGGGTTTAGGGGACACTGAAGCTTTCTTT.

The table lists this clone with a count of one. The chain uses TRBV5-5 and TRBJ1-5, with D hard to call. V was shortened by 1 base and J by 5 bases, with 13 bases between the two germline ends. The CDR3 runs to 15 residues. CDR1 and CDR2 from the germline V gene are SGHKS and YYEKEE (reference sequence). CDR3 bases: TGTGCCAGCAGCTTGAGCGGATCTGGGCATCAGCCCCAGCATTTT. Protein: CASSLSGSGHQPQHF. Full variable domain (missing parts from reference TRBV5-5 and TRBJ1-5): DAGVTQSPTHLIKTRGQQVTLRCSPISGHKSVSWYQQVLGQGPQFIFQYYEKEERGRGNFPDRFSARQFPNYSSELNVNALLLGDSALYLCASSLSGSGHQPQHFGDGTRLSIL.

V gene TRBV5-1 combines with J gene TRBJ1-2; D perhaps matches TRBD1 (5 bases). CDR1 SGHRS and CDR2 YFSETQ come from the germline V gene. The ends were cut back, 2 bases at V and 4 bases at J, with 9 bases in the middle. There are 13 residues in the CDR3. The CDR3 is CASSFHRSYGYTF. CDR3 bases: TGCGCCAGCAGCTTTCACAGGAGCTATGGCTACACCTTC.

The V call is TRBV18, the J call TRBJ2-1; D might be TRBD2 (6 bases). From germline, CDR1 is KGHSH and CDR2 LQKENI. V gave up 0 bases and J gave up 1 base, with 10 bases separating them. The CDR3 length is 16 residues. CDR3 sequence: CASSPPAGSSYNEQFF. CDR3 DNA sequence: TGTGCCAGCTCACCACCGGCCGGGAGTTCCTACAATGAGCAGTTCTTC.

For this clone: A read error may account for a junction end that differs from germline. The rearrangement joins TRBV6-1 to TRBJ1-2; the D is unclear. The CDR3 sequence is 16 residues long. Looked up from germline, CDR1 is MNHNS and CDR2 is SASEGT. The DNA of the CDR3 is TGTGCCAGCAGTGAAGCCGGGTCCCGTTTTAACTATGGCTACCCCTTC. Its translation is CASSEAGSRFNYGYPF.

V usage is TRBV19 and J usage is TRBJ2-7; D might be TRBD2 (6 bases). Germline V lookup: CDR1 LNHDA, CDR2 SQIVND (reference sequence). The CDR3 is 14 residues long. The V and J ends lost 6 bases and 0 bases respectively, with 12 bases between them. In DNA form, the CDR3 reads TGTGCCAGTAGGCTAGCGTCGAGCTCCTACGAGCAGTACTTC. Translating it yields CASRLASSSYEQYF.

V is TRBV28 and J is TRBJ1-3; D gene unclear. The germline V gene encodes CDR1 MDHEN and CDR2 SYDVKM. CDR3 size: 17 residues. V was trimmed by 3 bases and J by 3 bases, leaving 18 bases between them. This CDR3 reads CASSFYSWGGLGNTIYF. The CDR3 nucleotides read TGTGCCAGCAGTTTTTATAGCTGGGGTGGACTTGGAAACACCATATATTTT.

The chain links TRBV27 to TRBJ2-3, with D possibly matching TRBD2 (6 bases). V was pared by 5 bases and J by 1 base, with 16 bases between. Germline lookup yields CDR1 MNHEY and CDR2 SMNVEV (reference sequence). The CDR3 totals 16 residues. CDR3 protein: CASSTLVTGGTDTQYF. The CDR3, as DNA: TGTGCCAGCAGTACCCTGGTAACGGGGGGCACAGATACGCAGTATTTT.

The rearrangement links TRBV27 to TRBJ2-5; tentatively, D is TRBD1 (5 bases). The CDR3 has 15 amino acids. V dropped 3 bases and J dropped 5 bases, with 16 bases sitting between them. CDR1 MNHEY and CDR2 SMNVEV come from the germline V gene (reference sequence). The CDR3 region has the DNA TGTGCCAGCAGTTTTACGGCACCCCCAGGGGAGACCCAGTACTTC. Amino acids: CASSFTAPPGETQYF.

This clone was recorded once. The chain couples TRBV13 to TRBJ1-1, with D maybe TRBD1 (5 bases). Trimming took off 5 bases at V and 0 bases at J, with 13 bases between the two ends. CDR3 length: 15 amino acids. CDR1 is PRHDT, CDR2 FYEKMQ, per germline (reference sequence). CDR3 coding DNA: TGTGCCAGCAGCCCTCTGGGGGGATTGAACACTGAAGCTTTCTTT. Translated: CASSPLGGLNTEAFF.

This chain joins TRBV7-2 and TRBJ2-7, with D unresolved. Germline-derived CDR1 and CDR2 are SGHTA and FQGNSA. CDR3 length: 14 amino acids. V lost 0 bases, J lost 5 bases, and 11 bases lay in between. CDR3 in amino acids: CASSLARWFDEQYF. The CDR3 region has the DNA TGTGCCAGCAGCTTAGCGCGTTGGTTCGACGAGCAGTACTTC.

The chain carries TRBV18 and TRBJ2-7; the D gene is possibly TRBD2 (5 bases). The V end was cut by 6 bases, the J end by 2 bases, with 11 bases between. From germline, CDR1 is KGHSH and CDR2 LQKENI. This CDR3 comprises 13 residues. Here the CDR3 DNA reads TGTGCCAGCTCCTGGACTCGGGCCTACGAGCAGTACTTC. Protein sequence: CASSWTRAYEQYF.

About this clone itself: The sample carries other DNA sequences with the same CDR3. V gene TRBV28 combines with J gene TRBJ1-2, with 9 bases lining up with TRBD1. There are 14 residues in the CDR3. Germline values: CDR1 MDHEN, CDR2 SYDVKM. V lost 5 bases, J lost 1 base, and 2 bases stayed unmatched. CDR3 DNA sequence: TGTGCCAGCAGTACGGGACAGGGTAACTATGGCTACACCTTC. This sequence encodes CASSTGQGNYGYTF.

The V call is TRBV10-1, the J call TRBJ1-1; maybe TRBD1 (5 bases). The germline V gene encodes CDR1 WNHNN and CDR2 SYGVQD (reference sequence). Trimming removed 0 bases at V and 9 bases at J, with 11 bases between. The CDR3 length is 13 residues. In DNA, the CDR3 is TGCGCCAGCAGTGAGTCTCAGGGTGTAAAAGCTTTCTTT. It translates to CASSESQGVKAFF.

V and J are TRBV18 and TRBJ2-6, with 10 bases matching TRBD1. The CDR3 consists of 18 residues. J was trimmed by 1 base and V by 7 bases; bases with no gene match: 10. CDR1 and CDR2 from the germline V gene are KGHSH and LQKENI. This chain's CDR3 is CASFTRADRGSGANVLTF. The CDR3 nucleotides are TGTGCCAGCTTCACTCGAGCGGACAGGGGGTCTGGGGCCAACGTCCTGACTTTC.

The chain combines TRBV5-1 with TRBJ2-3; possibly TRBD2 for D (7 bases). CDR3 length equals 14 residues. The germline V gene encodes CDR1 SGHRS and CDR2 YFSETQ. V gave up 4 bases and J gave up 6 bases, with 15 bases separating them. The CDR3 loop reads CASSHNRGADTQYF. CDR3 nucleotide sequence: TGCGCCAGCAGCCACAATCGGGGGGCGGATACGCAGTATTTT.

The chain combines TRBV7-7 with TRBJ2-1, with D tentatively TRBD2 (6 bases). CDR3 length: 13 amino acids. V was cut by 3 bases and J by 7 bases, with 10 bases left in between. The germline V gene has CDR1 SSHAT and CDR2 FNYEAQ (reference sequence). The CDR3 DNA is TGTGCCAGCAGCTTGTACCGGGGGAATGAGCAGTTCTTC. It yields the protein CASSLYRGNEQFF.

The V and J genes are TRBV4-2 and TRBJ2-1, with D hard to call. The V and J ends lost 0 bases and 9 bases respectively, with 9 bases between them. Germline values: CDR1 LGHNA, CDR2 YNFKEQ. The CDR3 covers 13 residues. The CDR3 loop is CASSQDNLGEQFF. The CDR3 DNA sequence: TGTGCCAGCAGCCAAGATAATCTAGGTGAGCAGTTCTTC.

The chain uses TRBV5-1 and TRBJ2-1, with TRBD2 identical over 12 bases. The CDR3 consists of 16 residues. The junction had 3 bases not matched to a gene; V was cut back by 0 bases and J by 5 bases. Germline values: CDR1 SGHRS, CDR2 YFSETQ. The CDR3 DNA sequence: TGCGCCAGCAGCTTGGTCCTAGCGGGGGGGGACAATGAGCAGTTCTTC. It codes for CASSLVLAGGDNEQFF.

The chain has TRBV6-1 and TRBJ2-7; 9 bases map to TRBD1. V was clipped by 4 bases and J by 3 bases; unmatched bases: 4. Germline CDR1 and CDR2: MNHNS and SASEGT. The CDR3 length is 14 residues. The CDR3 region has the DNA TGTGCCAGCAGTGTGGGACAGGGAAACTACGAGCAGTACTTC. It encodes CASSVGQGNYEQYF.

This chain links TRBV6-1 with TRBJ2-5; D not certain. The V gene's germline CDR1 is MNHNS and CDR2 SASEGT. The CDR3 runs 13 residues. With 5 bases removed from V and 2 bases from J, the gap between germline ends came to 9 bases. The CDR3 protein is CASSKTPQETQYF. CDR3 coding DNA: TGTGCCAGCAGTAAGACACCTCAAGAGACCCAGTACTTC.

This clone appeared once. The chain employs TRBV29-1 and TRBJ1-1; maybe TRBD1 (6 bases). CDR3 size: 18 residues. The V end lost 4 bases, the J end lost 4 bases, and 28 bases lay between the germline ends. Germline-derived CDR1 and CDR2 are SQVTM and ANQGSEA. The CDR3 protein is CSVVYRASGGRSLTEAFF. The CDR3, as DNA: TGCAGCGTTGTATATAGGGCGTCGGGGGGCCGTAGTCTCACTGAAGCTTTCTTT.

This chain joins TRBV7-9 and TRBJ1-2, with 9 positions matching TRBD1. The V gene's germline CDR1 is SEHNR and CDR2 FQNEAQ (reference sequence). V was clipped by 1 base and J by 3 bases; unmatched bases: 3. The CDR3 contains 15 residues. The DNA for the CDR3 is TGTGCCAGCAGCTTAGGAACAGGGGGCGACTATGGCTACACCTTC. Translation: CASSLGTGGDYGYTF.

The chain couples TRBV7-6 to TRBJ2-7, with TRBD2 matching over 9 bases. Germline V gene data show CDR1 as SGHVS and CDR2 as FNYEAQ. CDR3 size: 14 residues. The ends lost 6 bases at V and 4 bases at J; junction bases unmatched: 7. CDR3 DNA sequence: TGTGCCAGCAGTATGGGCGGGGGGGGGTACGAGCAGTACTTC. Its protein product is CASSMGGGGYEQYF.

V is TRBV5-1 and J is TRBJ2-7, with 11 bases aligning to TRBD2. V trimming: 4 bases; J trimming: 1 base; junction bases outside the gene matches: 7. The CDR3 length is 16 residues. The germline V gene has CDR1 SGHRS and CDR2 YFSETQ. The CDR3 loop reads CASSVLAGGFSYEQYF. CDR3 coding DNA: TGCGCCAGCAGCGTATTAGCGGGAGGGTTTTCCTACGAGCAGTACTTC.